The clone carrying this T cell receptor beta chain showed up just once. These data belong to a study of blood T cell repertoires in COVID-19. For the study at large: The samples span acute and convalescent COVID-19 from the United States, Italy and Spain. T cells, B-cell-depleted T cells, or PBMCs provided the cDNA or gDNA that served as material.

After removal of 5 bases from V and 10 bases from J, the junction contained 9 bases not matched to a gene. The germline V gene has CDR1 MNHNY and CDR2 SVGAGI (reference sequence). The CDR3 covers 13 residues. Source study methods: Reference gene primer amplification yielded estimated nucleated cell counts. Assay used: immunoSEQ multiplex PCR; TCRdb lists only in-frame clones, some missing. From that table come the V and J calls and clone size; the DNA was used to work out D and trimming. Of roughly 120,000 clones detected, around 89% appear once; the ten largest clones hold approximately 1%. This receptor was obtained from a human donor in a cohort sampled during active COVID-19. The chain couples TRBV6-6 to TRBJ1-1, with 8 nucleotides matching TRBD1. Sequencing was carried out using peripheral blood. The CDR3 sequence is CASSTTGGSGAFF. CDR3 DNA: TGTGCCAGCAGTACCACAGGGGGATCGGGAGCTTTCTTT.